What follows are 18 T cell receptor beta chains derived from one specimen sequenced in a study of Ad26.COV2.S vaccination and SARS-CoV-2 variants. Profiling relied on immunoSEQ multiplex PCR, and the TCRdb table lists in-frame clones only, not all of them. The data contain approximately 480,000 clones, around 90% of them seen just once; the ten biggest clones take up 9.5% to 15%. The treatment denotes: 19 received Ad26.COV2.S at low or high dose, single or two shots; about five received placebo; per-sample allocation not given. Material that was analyzed had been drawn on day 63 after the first vaccine or placebo injection. The source material was peripheral blood, sampled in a trial of Ad26.COV2.S vaccine versus placebo. All receptors derive from a person aged 18-65 years who received the Ad26.COV2.S COVID-19 vaccine or a placebo.

V gene TRBV6-5 combines with J gene TRBJ2-1; D is unclear. There are 15 residues in the CDR3. V was cut by 2 bases and J by 0 bases, with 8 bases left in between. The germline V gene encodes CDR1 MNHEY and CDR2 SVGAGI. The CDR3 protein is CASSYIRSSYNEQFF. Here the CDR3 DNA reads TGTGCCAGCAGTTACATCCGGAGCTCCTACAATGAGCAGTTCTTC.

The DNA for the CDR3 is TGTGCCAGCATTGGTGTGGGGGCCCTGAGAGCGGGCGGCCTACTAAGCTCCTACGAGCAGTACTTC. Amino acid sequence: CASIGVGALRAGGLLSSYEQYF. This sequence joins TRBV28 and TRBJ2-7; D is possibly TRBD1 or TRBD2 (6 bases each). The CDR3 is 22 amino acids. The germline V gene has CDR1 MDHEN and CDR2 SYDVKM. The germline V and J ends were trimmed by 7 bases and 0 bases, with 37 bases remaining between them.

The V gene is TRBV18, the J gene TRBJ2-7; 12 positions agree with TRBD1. Per the germline V gene, CDR1 is KGHSH and CDR2 is LQKENI. The CDR3 is 16 amino acids. V lost 5 bases to trimming and J lost 4 bases; unmatched junction nucleotides: 9. The CDR3 region is CASSSLPGQGAYEQYF. The CDR3 bases are TGTGCCAGCTCATCCCTTCCGGGACAGGGGGCTTACGAGCAGTACTTC.

Notes on this clone: Other nucleotide sequences from this sample produce the same CDR3. The chain employs TRBV30 and TRBJ1-1, with D possibly being TRBD1 (6 bases). The CDR3 extends over 12 amino acids. V was cut by 3 bases and J by 4 bases, with 9 bases left in between. From germline, CDR1 is GTSNPN and CDR2 SVGIG (reference sequence). The CDR3 protein is CAWRTGPTEAFF. The CDR3 DNA follows: TGTGCCTGGAGAACAGGGCCCACTGAAGCTTTCTTT.

This chain joins TRBV5-1 and TRBJ1-2; 7 bases align to TRBD1. Germline CDR1 SGHRS, CDR2 YFSETQ. V trimming: 4 bases; J trimming: 8 bases; junction bases outside the gene matches: 14. CDR3 size: 15 residues. CDR3 protein: CASSLPGGGAGGYTF. CDR3 in DNA: TGCGCCAGCAGCCTCCCAGGGGGGGGAGCGGGAGGCTACACCTTC.

This clone appeared a few times. V gene TRBV6-5 combines with J gene TRBJ1-5, with a tentative D call TRBD1 (6 bases). CDR1 and CDR2 (germline): MNHEY, SVGAGI. Trimming took 6 bases from V and 3 from J, leaving 15 bases between them. The CDR3 is 15 residues long. For the CDR3, the DNA is TGTGCCAGCAGGTCGGGGGGCCTTCTCAATCAGCCCCAGCATTTT. It encodes CASRSGGLLNQPQHF.

V is TRBV29-1 and J is TRBJ2-7, with 10 bases that match TRBD1. Trimming took 6 bases from V and 7 from J; bases not matched to a gene: 6. The CDR3 is made up of 12 amino acids. Germline V gene data show CDR1 as SQVTM and CDR2 as ANQGSEA. CDR3 residues: CSVDRGTGEQYF. CDR3 coding DNA: TGCAGCGTGGACAGGGGGACGGGAGAGCAGTACTTC.

The J gene is TRBJ2-5, the V gene TRBV29-1, with D perhaps matching TRBD1 (5 bases). Germline V gene data show CDR1 as SQVTM and CDR2 as ANQGSEA. The CDR3 covers 14 residues. Trimming pared 6 bases from V and 6 bases from J, leaving 20 bases between. CDR3 bases: TGCAGCGTCTGGCCCCAGGGCCGCTGGCAGACCCAGTACTTC. It codes for CSVWPQGRWQTQYF.

This rearrangement joins TRBV29-1 to TRBJ1-2; 8 bases agree with TRBD1. The CDR3 runs 11 residues. Germline CDR1 is SQVTM and CDR2 is ANQGSEA. J lost 8 bases, V lost 4 bases, and 3 bases had no gene match. The CDR3 reads CSVGTGSGYTF. CDR3 nucleotide sequence: TGCAGCGTTGGGACAGGGTCGGGCTACACCTTC.

The chain has TRBV19 and TRBJ2-1; 7 bases align to TRBD1. The CDR3 length is 13 residues. CDR1 and CDR2 from the germline V gene are LNHDA and SQIVND (reference sequence). V was clipped by 11 bases and J by 9 bases; unmatched bases: 13. CDR3 coding DNA: TGTGCCGCTGGTAGACAGGGTATTGTTGAGCAGTTCTTC. As protein: CAAGRQGIVEQFF.

The chain carries TRBV28 and TRBJ2-5; D might be TRBD2 (6 bases). The CDR3 sequence is 15 residues long. The V end lost 4 bases, the J end lost 2 bases, and 14 bases lay between the germline ends. The germline V gene encodes CDR1 MDHEN and CDR2 SYDVKM. The CDR3 sequence is CASSSGGARQETQYF. In DNA, the CDR3 is TGTGCCAGCAGTTCGGGCGGGGCAAGACAAGAGACCCAGTACTTC.

The V gene is TRBV28, the J gene TRBJ1-2; 8 bases align to TRBD1. Germline-derived CDR1 and CDR2 are MDHEN and SYDVKM. The CDR3 spans 15 residues. J lost 8 bases, V lost 4 bases, and 12 bases had no gene match. The CDR3 region has the DNA TGTGCCAGCAGTTCCTTGGACAGGGAGGGGAGAGGCTACACCTTC. It is translated as CASSSLDREGRGYTF.

The chain couples TRBV7-8 to TRBJ2-3; D perhaps matches TRBD1 (6 bases). Germline V gene sequence: CDR1 SGHVS, CDR2 FQNEAQ. The CDR3 is 15 amino acids. V was clipped by 3 bases and J by 2 bases, with 12 bases between them. For the CDR3, the DNA is TGTGCCAGCAGCTTTGTCAGGGGTAACACAGATACGCAGTATTTT. Translated, it gives CASSFVRGNTDTQYF.

J is TRBJ2-1 and V is TRBV20-1; D ambiguous. The ends were cut back, 6 bases at V and 8 bases at J, with 11 bases in the middle. Germline CDR1 reads DFQATT; CDR2 reads SNEGSKA (reference sequence). The CDR3 has 11 residues. The DNA of the CDR3 is TGCAGTGCCGCACCCCTCTATGAGCAGTTCTTC. As protein: CSAAPLYEQFF.

This rearrangement joins TRBV7-2 to TRBJ2-1; 7 bases align to TRBD2. The CDR3 has 14 residues. The junction had 4 bases not matched to a gene; V was cut back by 2 bases and J by 6 bases. The germline CDR1 and CDR2 sequences are SGHTA and FQGNSA. The CDR3 bases are TGTGCCAGCAGCTTATGGCGGGAGCGCAATGAGCAGTTCTTC. This gives the protein CASSLWRERNEQFF.

The DNA of the CDR3 is TGTGCCAGCACCCCGGGACTAGCGAGTTACGAGCAGTACTTC. Translation: CASTPGLASYEQYF. V usage is TRBV28 and J usage is TRBJ2-7, with 10 positions matching TRBD2. Per the germline V gene, CDR1 is MDHEN and CDR2 is SYDVKM. CDR3 length: 14 residues. V shed 7 bases and J 4 bases; nucleotides not matched to a gene: 7.

The V gene is TRBV5-1, the J gene TRBJ2-5; D remains ambiguous. Germline CDR1 is SGHRS and CDR2 is YFSETQ. V lost 4 bases and J lost 5, with 12 bases in between. This CDR3 has 13 residues. As DNA, the CDR3 is TGCGCCAGCAGCCTCTTAAGGGTTGAGACCCAGTACTTC. This translates into CASSLLRVETQYF.

This sequence joins TRBV14 and TRBJ2-7; 9 bases map to TRBD2. V was clipped by 4 bases and J by 7 bases; unmatched bases: 5. Germline V CDR1 and CDR2: SGHDN, FVKESK. The CDR3 is 13 residues long. The CDR3 DNA is TGTGCCAGCAGCCCGGGACTAGCCTCGGAGCAGTACTTC. Translation: CASSPGLASEQYF. The full variable domain, completed using reference TRBV14 and TRBJ2-7, is EAGVTQFPSHSVIEKGQTVTLRCDPISGHDNLYWYRRVMGKEIKFLLHFVKESKQDESGMPNNRFLAERTGGTYSTLKVQPAELEDSGVYFCASSPGLASEQYFGPGTRLTVT.